Listed below are T cell receptor beta chains from one sample, sequenced in a study of cytomegalovirus exposure and HLA in healthy donors. Repertoires were generated with immunoSEQ multiplex PCR, while TCRdb's copy carries only in-frame clones and drops some. The sample has approximately 290,000 clones, under 90% seen once; the top ten hold about 0.3%. The sequenced material came from PBMCs. The source is a girl between 2 and 10 years old in good health and CMV-seronegative. CDR3s include the opening cysteine and the closing phenylalanine or tryptophan. The listing skips clone size in some rows; elsewhere it reads once, few, many or a size class.

size: .
length: 14
J: TRBJ2-5
V: TRBV5-1
CDR3: CASSRDRGRETQYF

size: .
length: 13
J: TRBJ1-4
V: TRBV10-3
CDR3: CAIGTGSNEKLFF

size: .
length: 13
J: TRBJ1-2
V: TRBV27
CDR3: CASSLGAGCSYTF

size: .
length: 15
J: TRBJ1-3
V: TRBV9
CDR3: CASSSTGGSGNTIYF

size: few
length: 14
J: TRBJ1-2
V: TRBV19
CDR3: CASNLGQNNYGYTF

size: .
length: 16
J: TRBJ2-2
V: TRBV5-6
CDR3: CASRIRSGRAPGELFF

size: .
length: 16
J: TRBJ1-1
V: TRBV4-1
CDR3: CASSHPPGQGYTEAFF

size: few
length: 13
J: .
V: TRBV6-5
CDR3: CASSRDSFYEQYF

size: once
length: 17
J: TRBJ1-6
V: TRBV28
CDR3: CASSLGYSGQEQRPLHF

size: once
length: 11
J: TRBJ1-2
V: TRBV30
CDR3: CAGARDWGYTF

size: .
length: 12
J: TRBJ2-5
V: TRBV11-1
CDR3: CASSQDQETQYF

size: .
length: 14
J: TRBJ2-1
V: TRBV6-5
CDR3: CATVAGLGYNEQFF

size: .
length: 11
J: TRBJ2-1
V: TRBV20-1
CDR3: CSAKSYNEQFF

size: .
length: 12
J: TRBJ2-1
V: TRBV5-1
CDR3: CASSRTDNEQFF

size: .
length: 17
J: TRBJ2-1
V: TRBV27
CDR3: CASIPRGSGGALPEQFF

size: .
length: 13
J: TRBJ1-1
V: TRBV28
CDR3: CASIEDLNTEAFF

size: .
length: 14
J: TRBJ1-5
V: TRBV28
CDR3: CASSLWQGGEPQHF

size: .
length: 15
J: TRBJ1-5
V: TRBV7-2
CDR3: CASSLWGQDNQPQHF

size: .
length: 15
J: TRBJ2-7
V: TRBV18
CDR3: CASSRDLAGVYEQYF

size: .
length: 14
J: TRBJ2-2
V: TRBV19
CDR3: CASSPTGGSGELFF

size: few
length: 14
J: TRBJ2-2
V: TRBV28
CDR3: CASRTSGGTGELFF

size: .
length: 15
J: TRBJ1-6
V: TRBV28
CDR3: CASSPGQGLGSPLHF

size: .
length: 11
J: TRBJ2-3
V: TRBV11-2
CDR3: CASSLILTQYF

size: .
length: 14
J: TRBJ2-5
V: TRBV7-3
CDR3: CASSFSGGGETQYF

size: once
length: 17
J: TRBJ2-7
V: TRBV11-2
CDR3: CASTPPAERETPYEQYF

size: .
length: 15
J: TRBJ1-1
V: TRBV29-1
CDR3: CSVEDWAGRNTEAFF

size: .
length: 13
J: TRBJ1-4
V: TRBV28
CDR3: CASGEGGWEKLFF

size: once
length: 14
J: TRBJ2-7
V: TRBV2
CDR3: CASHLQQEAYEQYF

size: .
length: 14
J: TRBJ2-2
V: TRBV4-2
CDR3: CASSQGQGVGELFF

size: .
length: 17
J: TRBJ2-3
V: TRBV4-1
CDR3: CASSQVGRDREGDTQYF

size: .
length: 16
J: TRBJ2-2
V: TRBV9
CDR3: CASSDREEGSHGELFF

size: .
length: 14
J: TRBJ2-2
V: TRBV27
CDR3: CASSRGSGAGELFF

size: .
length: 13
J: TRBJ1-5
V: TRBV28
CDR3: CASTAPRVQPQHF

size: .
length: 15
J: TRBJ2-5
V: TRBV28
CDR3: CASSLGTAQRETQYF

size: .
length: 14
J: TRBJ2-1
V: TRBV7-6
CDR3: CASSFGGSYNEQFF

size: .
length: 18
J: TRBJ1-1
V: TRBV2
CDR3: CASSEFRQGGKSNNEAFF

size: .
length: 15
J: TRBJ2-2
V: TRBV9
CDR3: CASSARNLATGELFF

size: .
length: 13
J: TRBJ1-6
V: TRBV7-2
CDR3: CASSRDRDSPLHF

size: once
length: 13
J: TRBJ1-5
V: TRBV9
CDR3: CASSATGGQPQHF

size: .
length: 16
J: .
V: TRBV15
CDR3: CATSRARDSVFYEQYF

size: few
length: 15
J: TRBJ2-3
V: TRBV19
CDR3: CASSIRGRITDTQYF

size: few
length: 15
J: TRBJ2-7
V: TRBV7-9
CDR3: CSSSLLAGGPREQYF

size: .
length: 16
J: TRBJ1-3
V: TRBV11-1
CDR3: CASTFTRTATGNTIYF

size: .
length: 14
J: TRBJ2-1
V: TRBV5-4
CDR3: CASSFGTSGSRQFF

size: .
length: 14
J: TRBJ2-3
V: TRBV5-1
CDR3: CASSLGTSGDTQYF

size: .
length: 12
J: TRBJ1-5
V: TRBV10-3
CDR3: CATRGSRQPQHF

size: .
length: 15
J: TRBJ1-1
V: TRBV30
CDR3: CAWSILTAMNTEAFF

size: .
length: 13
J: TRBJ2-1
V: TRBV15
CDR3: CATGDRGWNEQFF

size: .
length: 14
J: TRBJ1-2
V: TRBV5-1
CDR3: CASSLDGDVGGYTF

size: .
length: 12
J: TRBJ2-7
V: TRBV2
CDR3: CASSGQRYEQYF

size: .
length: 13
J: TRBJ1-2
V: TRBV18
CDR3: CASSPDRAFGYTF

size: .
length: 15
J: TRBJ2-2
V: TRBV27
CDR3: CASSQTGGAFGELFF